Each of the 19 T cell receptor beta chains below was sequenced from the same sample in a study of blood T cell repertoires in COVID-19. TCRdb's copy holds only in-frame clones and misses some; the assay was immunoSEQ multiplex PCR. The sample has hundreds of thousands of clones, about 89% seen once. Material: peripheral blood. The receptors come from a man in his forties with acute or convalescent COVID-19.

This clone was detected only a few times. V gene TRBV5-1 combines with J gene TRBJ2-1; TRBD2 aligns across 11 bases. The CDR3 consists of 16 residues. V gave up 4 bases and J gave up 8 bases; unmatched junction bases: 11. In germline, CDR1 is SGHRS, CDR2 YFSETQ. The CDR3 DNA reads as TGCGCCAGCAGCGTAATAGCGGGGGGGCCCGGCGATGAGCAGTTCTTC. Protein: CASSVIAGGPGDEQFF.

V and J are TRBV6-5 and TRBJ1-1; D is possibly TRBD1 (5 bases). V was clipped by 3 bases and J by 1 base, with 9 bases between them. This CDR3 region has 14 residues. Germline-derived CDR1 and CDR2 are MNHEY and SVGAGI. CDR3 coding DNA: TGTGCCAGCAGTTATGACAGCTGGAACACTGAAGCTTTCTTT. Encoded protein: CASSYDSWNTEAFF.

The chain carries TRBV5-6 and TRBJ1-4, with 7 bases aligning to TRBD1. V trimming: 3 bases; J trimming: 1 base; junction bases outside the gene matches: 3. The CDR3 runs to 15 residues. Germline V lookup: CDR1 SGHDT, CDR2 YYEEEE. The CDR3 nucleotides read TGTGCCAGCAGCTCCGGACAGGAAACTAATGAAAAACTGTTTTTT. Encoded protein: CASSSGQETNEKLFF. Looking up the rest from reference TRBV5-6 and TRBJ1-4 gives the full variable domain: DAGVTQSPTHLIKTRGQQVTLRCSPKSGHDTVSWYQQALGQGPQFIFQYYEEEERQRGNFPDRFSGHQFPNYSSELNVNALLLGDSALYLCASSSGQETNEKLFFGSGTQLSVL.

A single count supports this clone. This specimen includes other DNA sequences encoding the same CDR3. V gene TRBV24-1 combines with J gene TRBJ2-5, with TRBD1 matching over 8 bases. From germline, CDR1 is KGHDR and CDR2 SFDVKD. V gave up 3 bases and J gave up 5 bases; unmatched junction bases: 7. The CDR3 is made up of 15 amino acids. CDR3 region: CATSDPQGAGETQYF. Here the CDR3 DNA reads TGTGCCACCAGTGATCCGCAGGGGGCGGGGGAGACCCAGTACTTC.

The rearrangement links TRBV18 to TRBJ1-3; D is unclear. Trimming cost V 1 base and J 3 bases, with 7 bases left between them. Germline CDR1 is KGHSH and CDR2 is LQKENI. The CDR3 sequence is 14 residues long. This chain's CDR3 is CASSPQSGGNTIYF. The CDR3 DNA sequence: TGTGCCAGCTCACCACAGAGTGGTGGAAACACCATATATTTT.

V and J are TRBV6-5 and TRBJ1-2; D may be TRBD1 (5 bases). CDR1 is MNHEY, CDR2 SVGAGI, per germline. Trimming removed 7 bases from V and 2 bases from J, with 8 bases in between. This CDR3 spans 12 amino acids. The CDR3 sequence: CASTGINYGYTF. The CDR3 coding sequence is TGTGCCAGCACAGGGATCAACTATGGCTACACCTTC.

The gene calls are TRBV2 and TRBJ1-2; no clear D gene. The V and J ends lost 1 base and 4 bases respectively, with 13 bases between them. The CDR3 is made up of 15 amino acids. Germline V gene sequence: CDR1 SNHLY, CDR2 FYNNEI. In nucleotides, the CDR3 is TGTGCCAGCAGTGAAGTAGAGGGAGGGTTCTATGGCTACACCTTC. Translation gives CASSEVEGGFYGYTF.

The gene calls are TRBV6-5 and TRBJ2-1; D may be TRBD1 (5 bases). V lost 6 bases to trimming and J lost 4 bases, with 10 bases between them. Germline V gives CDR1 MNHEY, CDR2 SVGAGI. The CDR3 loop spans 13 amino acids. The CDR3 sequence is CASSHRQYNEQFF. In nucleotides, the CDR3 is TGTGCCAGCAGCCATAGACAGTACAATGAGCAGTTCTTC.

This chain links TRBV6-5 with TRBJ2-1, with 9 bases lining up with TRBD2. V lost 0 bases, J lost 8 bases, and 2 bases stayed unmatched. CDR1 and CDR2 (germline): MNHEY, SVGAGI. This CDR3 comprises 14 residues. DNA of the CDR3: TGTGCCAGCAGTTACTCGCGGGGGGGCTATGAGCAGTTCTTC. Its translation: CASSYSRGGYEQFF.

V and J are TRBV9 and TRBJ2-3, with 8 bases identical to TRBD1. The CDR3 has 16 amino acids. After removal of 0 bases from V and 1 base from J, the junction contained 4 bases not matched to a gene. Germline V gene lookup returns CDR1 SGDLS and CDR2 YYNGEE. CDR3 coding DNA: TGTGCCAGCAGCGTAGGGACGGGACAGGGCACAGATACGCAGTATTTT. Translated: CASSVGTGQGTDTQYF.

In DNA, the CDR3 is TGTGCCAGCAGTCTTAGCGGGGCTACAGAGCAGTACTTC. It codes for CASSLSGATEQYF. The chain couples TRBV7-2 to TRBJ2-7, with 8 nucleotides matching TRBD2. Germline V gene sequence: CDR1 SGHTA, CDR2 FQGNSA. V lost 6 bases and J lost 7; bases outside the gene matches: 8. The CDR3 is made up of 13 amino acids.

The rearrangement links TRBV30 to TRBJ2-7, with D perhaps TRBD2 (6 bases). Trimming pared 3 bases from V and 7 bases from J, leaving 19 bases between. The length of the CDR3 is 14 residues. CDR1 is GTSNPN, CDR2 SVGIG, per germline (reference sequence). CDR3: CAWRARGTNGEQYF. CDR3 sequence (DNA): TGTGCCTGGAGGGCCCGGGGGACGAATGGTGAGCAGTACTTC.

V and J are TRBV5-4 and TRBJ1-4; the D is unclear. Germline CDR1 reads SGHNT; CDR2 reads YYREEE (reference sequence). The CDR3 runs to 14 residues. The V end was cut by 0 bases, the J end by 5 bases, with 8 bases between. The CDR3, as DNA: TGTGCCAGCAGCTTGGGGGCGGGAAATGAAAAACTGTTTTTT. Translation: CASSLGAGNEKLFF.

This clone has just one count. This chain uses TRBV24-1 with TRBJ2-1; 7 nucleotides align to TRBD1. Germline V gene data show CDR1 as KGHDR and CDR2 as SFDVKD. The CDR3 spans 12 residues. V shed 9 bases and J 9 bases; nucleotides not matched to a gene: 7. CDR3 in DNA: TGTGCCACCGGCAGGGACAGTTCTGAGCAGTTCTTC. Translated: CATGRDSSEQFF.

The V call is TRBV5-1, the J call TRBJ1-1; D uncertain. This CDR3 has 12 amino acids. Germline V lookup: CDR1 SGHRS, CDR2 YFSETQ. The ends were cut back, 4 bases at V and 1 base at J, with 5 bases in the middle. CDR3 sequence: CASSLPNTEAFF. The CDR3 DNA sequence: TGCGCCAGCAGCCTACCGAACACTGAAGCTTTCTTT.

J is TRBJ1-2 and V is TRBV5-4, with D possibly TRBD1 on 5 matching bases. Germline CDR1 SGHNT, CDR2 YYREEE (reference sequence). V was clipped by 0 bases and J by 4 bases, with 13 bases between them. The CDR3 is made up of 15 amino acids. The DNA of the CDR3 is TGTGCCAGCAGCTTGGGAGGCACAGGCGCCTATGGCTACACCTTC. Amino acids: CASSLGGTGAYGYTF.

The rearrangement links TRBV12-3 or TRBV12-4 to TRBJ2-5, with D unclear. The CDR3 has 13 residues. Trimming cost V 7 bases and J 4 bases, with 13 bases left between them. DNA for the CDR3: TGTGCCAGCACCGACCGGCGGCGAGAGACCCAGTACTTC. Encoded protein: CASTDRRRETQYF.

The V gene is TRBV13, the J gene TRBJ1-1; tentative D call: TRBD1 (6 bases). The CDR3 runs to 12 residues. Germline-derived CDR1 and CDR2 are PRHDT and FYEKMQ (reference sequence). V lost 6 bases and J 5 bases, leaving 10 bases between the germline ends. CDR3 region: CASRRGSTEAFF. CDR3 sequence (DNA): TGTGCCAGCAGGAGGGGGAGTACTGAAGCTTTCTTT.

The chain joins TRBV5-1 to TRBJ1-1, with 12 bases fitting TRBD1. This CDR3 is built from 18 residues. V shed 4 bases, J shed 0 bases, and the junction held 10 bases outside the gene matches. CDR1 and CDR2 (germline): SGHRS, YFSETQ. CDR3 sequence reads: CASSAGQGAGRVNTEAFF. In DNA, the CDR3 is TGCGCCAGCAGCGCGGGACAGGGGGCTGGAAGGGTGAACACTGAAGCTTTCTTT.